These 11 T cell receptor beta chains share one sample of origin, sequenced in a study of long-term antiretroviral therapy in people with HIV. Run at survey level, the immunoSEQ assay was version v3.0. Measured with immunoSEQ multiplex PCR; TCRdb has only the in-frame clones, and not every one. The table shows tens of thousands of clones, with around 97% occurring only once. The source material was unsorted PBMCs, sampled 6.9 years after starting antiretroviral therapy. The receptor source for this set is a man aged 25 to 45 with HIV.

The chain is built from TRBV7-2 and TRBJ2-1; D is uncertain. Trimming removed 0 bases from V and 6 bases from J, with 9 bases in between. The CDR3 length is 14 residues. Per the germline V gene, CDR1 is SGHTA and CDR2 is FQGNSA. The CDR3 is CASSLARSPNEQFF. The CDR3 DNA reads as TGTGCCAGCAGCTTAGCACGGAGCCCCAATGAGCAGTTCTTC.

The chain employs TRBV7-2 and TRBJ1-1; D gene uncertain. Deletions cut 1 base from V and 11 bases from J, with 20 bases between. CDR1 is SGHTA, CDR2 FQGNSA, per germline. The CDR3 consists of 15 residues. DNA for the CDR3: TGTGCCAGCAGCTTAGGAGTCCCAGACGGTAATTTTGCTTTCTTT. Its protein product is CASSLGVPDGNFAFF.

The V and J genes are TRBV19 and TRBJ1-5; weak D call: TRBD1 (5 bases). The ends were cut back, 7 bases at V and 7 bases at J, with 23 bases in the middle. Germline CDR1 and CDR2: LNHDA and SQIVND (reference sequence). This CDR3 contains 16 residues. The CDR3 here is CASTPGRRVGLQPQHF. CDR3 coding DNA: TGTGCCAGTACCCCAGGGAGGAGGGTAGGATTGCAGCCCCAGCATTTT.

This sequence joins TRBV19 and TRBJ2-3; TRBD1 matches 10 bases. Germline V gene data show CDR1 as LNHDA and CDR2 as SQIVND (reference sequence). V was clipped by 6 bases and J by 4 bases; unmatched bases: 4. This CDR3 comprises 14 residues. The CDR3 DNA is TGTGCCAGTAGAAAGACAGGGGGCGCAGATACGCAGTATTTT. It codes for CASRKTGGADTQYF.

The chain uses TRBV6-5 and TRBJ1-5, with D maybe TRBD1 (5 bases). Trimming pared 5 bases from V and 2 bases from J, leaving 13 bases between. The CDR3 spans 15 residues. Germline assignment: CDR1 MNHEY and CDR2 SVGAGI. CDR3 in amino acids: CASSTGTAGNQPQHF. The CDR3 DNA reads TGTGCCAGCAGTACGGGGACGGCGGGCAATCAGCCCCAGCATTTT.

The CDR3 reads CAWSPLAGGDTQYF. The CDR3 coding sequence is TGTGCCTGGAGTCCCCTAGCGGGAGGTGATACGCAGTATTTT. The chain employs TRBV30 and TRBJ2-3; 11 bases match TRBD2. J lost 6 bases, V lost 2 bases, and 4 bases had no gene match. This CDR3 is built from 14 residues. Germline lookup yields CDR1 GTSNPN and CDR2 SVGIG (reference sequence).

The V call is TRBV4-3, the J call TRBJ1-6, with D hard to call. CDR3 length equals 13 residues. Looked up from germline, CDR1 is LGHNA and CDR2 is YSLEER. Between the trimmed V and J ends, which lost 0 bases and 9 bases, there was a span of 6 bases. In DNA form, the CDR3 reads TGCGCCAGCAGCCAAGACAAAGGTTCACCCCTCCACTTT. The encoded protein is CASSQDKGSPLHF.

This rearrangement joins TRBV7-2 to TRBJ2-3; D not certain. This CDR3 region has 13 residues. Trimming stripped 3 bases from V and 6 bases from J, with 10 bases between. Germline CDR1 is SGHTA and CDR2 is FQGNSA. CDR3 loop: CASSLRPRDTQYF. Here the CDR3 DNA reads TGTGCCAGCAGCTTGCGACCGAGGGATACGCAGTATTTT.

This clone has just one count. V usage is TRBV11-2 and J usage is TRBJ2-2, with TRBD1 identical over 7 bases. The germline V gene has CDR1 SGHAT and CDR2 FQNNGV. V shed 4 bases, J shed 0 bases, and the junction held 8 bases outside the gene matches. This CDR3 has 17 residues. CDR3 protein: CASSSPRGRANTGELFF. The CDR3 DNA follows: TGTGCCAGCAGCTCCCCTAGGGGGCGCGCGAACACCGGGGAGCTGTTTTTT.

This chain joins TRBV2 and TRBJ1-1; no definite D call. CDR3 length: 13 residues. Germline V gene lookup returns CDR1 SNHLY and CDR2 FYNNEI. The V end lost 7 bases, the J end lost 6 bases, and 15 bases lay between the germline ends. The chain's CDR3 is CASIPVLHAEAFF. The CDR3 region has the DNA TGTGCCAGCATTCCTGTCCTGCACGCTGAAGCTTTCTTT.

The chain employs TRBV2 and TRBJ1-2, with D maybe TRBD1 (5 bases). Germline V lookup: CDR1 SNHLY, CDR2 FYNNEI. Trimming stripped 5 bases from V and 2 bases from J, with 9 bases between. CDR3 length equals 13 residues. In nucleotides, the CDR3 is TGTGCCAGCAGTACTGACAGAAACTATGGCTACACCTTC. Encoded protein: CASSTDRNYGYTF.